The 2 T cell receptor beta chains in this list originate from one sample, sequenced in a study of blood T cell repertoires in COVID-19. The data were produced by immunoSEQ multiplex PCR, yet TCRdb's version contains in-frame clones alone and is incomplete. Of 55,000 to 70,000 clones listed, around 89% were seen once; the top ten hold 9.5% to 13%. Sequencing used PBMCs or T cells enriched from blood (not recorded which). These receptors were collected from a woman aged 40 to 50 who had recovered from COVID-19.

This clone was seen more than once but under ten times. The V call is TRBV19, the J call TRBJ2-2; 7 bases are a match to TRBD2. The germline V gene has CDR1 LNHDA and CDR2 SQIVND (reference sequence). J was trimmed by 3 bases and V by 4 bases; bases with no gene match: 5. The CDR3 spans 15 residues. CDR3 DNA: TGTGCCAGTAGTACTGGGCGGGGGTACACCGGGGAGCTGTTTTTT. Encoded protein: CASSTGRGYTGELFF.

The chain recombines TRBV14 with TRBJ1-2, with D possibly being TRBD1 (6 bases). CDR1 and CDR2 from the germline V gene are SGHDN and FVKESK. The CDR3 is made up of 16 amino acids. V was trimmed by 0 bases and J by 8 bases, leaving 19 bases between them. The CDR3 loop reads CASSQDGGRSSYGYTF. The DNA of the CDR3 is TGTGCCAGCAGCCAAGACGGGGGGCGGTCGTCCTACGGCTACACCTTC.